One and the same sample provided the 4 T cell receptor beta chains below, sequenced in a study of shared clonotypes between healthy human individuals. Profiled with immunoSEQ multiplex PCR; TCRdb holds only in-frame clones, not every one. The data hold roughly 400,000 clones, with roughly 96% observed a single time. Sequenced: memory CD8+ T cells sorted from blood. Subset here: CD45RO+ cells pooled with CCR7-negative TemRA cells. The receptor set was obtained from a man aged 30-40 years in good health.

This clone is a singleton in its sample. CDR3 nucleotide sequence: TGTGCCAGCAGCCCTCGGCGGGCCCGATCAGAGACCCAGTACTTC. Translating gives CASSPRRARSETQYF. V is TRBV5-8 and J is TRBJ2-5, with a tentative D call TRBD2 (5 bases). V was pared by 4 bases and J by 4 bases, with 17 bases between. In germline, CDR1 is SGHTS, CDR2 YDEGEE. This CDR3 has 15 residues. Full variable domain (outside the CDR3, taken from reference TRBV5-8 and TRBJ2-5): EAGVTQSPTHLIKTRGQQATLRCSPISGHTSVYWYQQALGLGLQFLLWYDEGEERNRGNFPPRFSGRQFPNYSSELNVNALELEDSALYLCASSPRRARSETQYFGPGTRLLVL.

CDR3 sequence: CASSYGHRVETQYF. The CDR3 nucleotides are TGTGCCAGCAGTTACGGACATAGAGTAGAGACCCAGTACTTC. The genes are TRBV6-7 and TRBJ2-5; perhaps TRBD1 as D (5 bases). TRBV6-7 is identified as an open reading frame with a role that is uncertain. Trimming took off 2 bases at V and 4 bases at J, with 11 bases between the two ends. The CDR3 length is 14 residues.

The chain carries TRBV6-1 and TRBJ2-7; the match to TRBD2 covers 12 bases. In germline, CDR1 is MNHNS, CDR2 SASEGT. The CDR3 sequence is 14 residues long. V lost 7 bases and J lost 1; bases outside the gene matches: 2. The CDR3 nucleotides are TGTGCCAGCACCGGACTAGCGGGATCCTACGAGCAGTACTTC. It translates to CASTGLAGSYEQYF.

Note on this clone: Additional DNA sequences in this sample encode the identical CDR3. V and J are TRBV10-3 and TRBJ2-7, with 14 bases fitting TRBD2. Trimming cost V 6 bases and J 1 base; bases outside gene matches: 2. The CDR3 covers 15 residues. Germline CDR1 ENHRY, CDR2 SYGVKD. The DNA for the CDR3 is TGTGCCATCAGCGGGACTAGCGGGAGTTCCTACGAGCAGTACTTC. The encoded protein is CAISGTSGSSYEQYF.